This passage covers 30 T cell receptor beta chains from one sample sequenced in a study of beta chain features in type 1 diabetes. Expressed TCRB transcripts were sequenced, since all the RNA that had been isolated was reverse transcribed. Data came from immunoSEQ multiplex PCR; TCRdb stores just in-frame clones and leaves some out. This table has about 210,000 clones, roughly 10% appearing once. The specimen sequenced was central memory CD4+ T cells from blood. These receptors were collected from a man between 18 and 35 years old in good health.

The rearrangement joins TRBV4-2 to TRBJ2-7; no definite D call. Germline values: CDR1 LGHNA, CDR2 YNFKEQ. Trimming stripped 1 base from V and 5 bases from J, with 3 bases between. CDR3 length: 11 amino acids. The CDR3 DNA sequence: TGTGCCAGCAGCCAAGCGCACGAGCAGTACTTC. Residues: CASSQAHEQYF.

This clone was counted only a few times. The chain is built from TRBV7-3 and TRBJ2-1; a possible D gene is TRBD2 (5 bases). The length of the CDR3 is 14 residues. The ends were cut back, 2 bases at V and 7 bases at J, with 12 bases in the middle. Germline CDR1 reads SGHTA; CDR2 reads FQGTGA. The CDR3 DNA sequence: TGTGCCAGCAGCTTAGACCGATCGGGGAATGAGCAGTTCTTC. This codes for CASSLDRSGNEQFF.

The rearrangement uses TRBV10-3 and TRBJ1-1; D is unclear. Germline values: CDR1 ENHRY, CDR2 SYGVKD. CDR3 length: 14 residues. Between the trimmed V and J ends, which lost 0 bases and 1 base, there was a span of 6 bases. In nucleotides, the CDR3 is TGTGCCATCAGTGAGTCGGTAAGGAACACTGAAGCTTTCTTT. This encodes CAISESVRNTEAFF.

This clone was picked up a small number of times. The J gene is TRBJ1-5, the V gene TRBV5-1; TRBD1 matches at 9 bases. The CDR3 sequence is 14 residues long. Per germline, CDR1 SGHRS and CDR2 YFSETQ. V was clipped by 3 bases and J by 4 bases; unmatched bases: 2. DNA of the CDR3: TGCGCCAGCAGCTCGGGACAGGGAAATCAGCCCCAGCATTTT. Its translation is CASSSGQGNQPQHF.

This clone has just a few counts. With a much larger clone just one base away, this may be a read error. The same CDR3 arises from other DNA sequences in this sample as well. The chain combines TRBV9 with TRBJ2-1; 10 positions agree with TRBD2. The J segment lost 7 bases and the V segment lost 0 bases, leaving 10 bases of the junction unmatched. The CDR3 is 17 amino acids. Germline values: CDR1 SGDLS, CDR2 YYNGEE. CDR3 protein: CASSVVSTSGMMNEQFF. CDR3 DNA sequence: TGTGCCAGCAGCGTAGTGTCCACTAGCGGGATGATGAATGAGCAGTTCTTC. Full variable domain (rest looked up from reference TRBV9 and TRBJ2-1): DSGVTQTPKHLITATGQRVTLRCSPRSGDLSVYWYQQSLDQGLQFLIQYYNGEERAKGNILERFSAQQFPDLHSELNLSSLELGDSALYFCASSVVSTSGMMNEQFFGPGTRLTVL.

The gene calls are TRBV6-6 and TRBJ2-1; a weak D match, TRBD1 (5 bases). This CDR3 contains 13 residues. Deletions cut 3 bases from V and 9 bases from J, with 12 bases between. Germline V gene lookup returns CDR1 MNHNY and CDR2 SVGAGI (reference sequence). DNA for the CDR3: TGTGCCAGCAGTTATTCAGGGCTCGGTGAGCAGTTCTTC. This gives the protein CASSYSGLGEQFF.

The chain couples TRBV6-5 to TRBJ1-2; D possibly corresponds to TRBD1 (6 bases). V dropped 6 bases and J dropped 2 bases, with 13 bases sitting between them. CDR3 size: 14 residues. Germline V gives CDR1 MNHEY, CDR2 SVGAGI. This CDR3 reads CASSSDRRNYGYTF. The CDR3 nucleotides read TGTGCCAGCAGCTCAGACAGGAGAAACTATGGCTACACCTTC.

The chain's CDR3 is CAWSLQGKTEAFF. The CDR3 DNA follows: TGTGCCTGGAGCCTACAGGGGAAAACTGAAGCTTTCTTT. The chain joins TRBV30 to TRBJ1-1; 7 positions match TRBD1. Losses at the gene ends were 3 bases for V and 5 bases for J; bases not matched to a gene: 6. Germline CDR1 and CDR2: GTSNPN and SVGIG (reference sequence). This CDR3 has 13 amino acids.

This clone occurred a few times. This sequence joins TRBV7-9 and TRBJ1-2; D unresolved. The V gene's germline CDR1 is SEHNR and CDR2 FQNEAQ (reference sequence). This CDR3 spans 13 amino acids. The germline V and J ends were trimmed by 2 bases and 8 bases, with 12 bases remaining between them. This chain's CDR3 is CASSLSQARGYTF. CDR3 bases: TGTGCCAGCAGCTTATCCCAGGCCCGGGGCTACACCTTC. The complete variable domain, with remaining parts taken from reference TRBV7-9 and TRBJ1-2, reads DTGVSQNPRHKITKRGQNVTFRCDPISEHNRLYWYRQTLGQGPEFLTYFQNEAQLEKSRLLSDRFSAERPKGSFSTLEIQRTEQGDSAMYLCASSLSQARGYTFGSGTRLTVV.

Comments on this clone: This may stem from a read error, because a much larger clone lies one nucleotide away. This chain uses TRBV30 with TRBJ1-5; TRBD1 aligns across 9 bases. V was clipped by 2 bases and J by 2 bases; unmatched bases: 1. Per germline, CDR1 GTSNPN and CDR2 SVGIG (reference sequence). The CDR3 is 14 residues long. CDR3 nucleotides: TGTGCCTGGAGTAGGGACAGGGGCAATCAGCCCCAGCATTTT. It specifies CAWSRDRGNQPQHF. Based on the CDR3 plus reference TRBV30 and TRBJ1-5, the full variable domain is SQTIHQWPATLVQPVGSPLSLECTVEGTSNPNLYWYRQAAGRGLQLLFYSVGIGQISSEVPQNLSASRPQDRQFILSSKKLLLSDSGFYLCAWSRDRGNQPQHFGDGTRLSIL.

The rearrangement joins TRBV7-2 to TRBJ1-2; no clear D. Germline V CDR1 and CDR2: SGHTA, FQGNSA. The CDR3 extends over 12 amino acids. Deletions cut 3 bases from V and 5 bases from J, with 7 bases between. In nucleotides, the CDR3 is TGTGCCAGCAGCTTCGACGGATATGGCTACACCTTC. Protein sequence: CASSFDGYGYTF.

There are a few counts of this clone. The chain uses TRBV5-1 and TRBJ2-1, with D uncertain. Trimming removed 4 bases at V and 3 bases at J, with 14 bases between. The length of the CDR3 is 15 residues. Germline values: CDR1 SGHRS, CDR2 YFSETQ. The CDR3 reads CASSPYHTDYNEQFF. The CDR3, as DNA: TGCGCCAGCAGCCCCTATCACACAGACTACAATGAGCAGTTCTTC.

This clone was picked up a small number of times. The CDR3 region is CASTGADGPYEQYF. CDR3 in DNA: TGCGCCAGCACCGGGGCCGACGGCCCCTACGAGCAGTACTTC. The chain links TRBV5-1 to TRBJ2-7; TRBD1 or TRBD2 may be the D gene (5 bases each). Deletions cut 6 bases from V and 2 bases from J, with 15 bases between. The CDR3 is made up of 14 amino acids. Per germline, CDR1 SGHRS and CDR2 YFSETQ. The variable domain in full, completed from reference TRBV5-1 and TRBJ2-7, reads KAGVTQTPRYLIKTRGQQVTLSCSPISGHRSVSWYQQTPGQGLQFLFEYFSETQRNKGNFPGRFSGRQFSNSRSEMNVSTLELGDSALYLCASTGADGPYEQYFGPGTRLTVT.

V usage is TRBV6-1 and J usage is TRBJ1-2; D gene uncertain. Germline values: CDR1 MNHNS, CDR2 SASEGT. V was pared by 2 bases and J by 7 bases, with 5 bases between. The CDR3 totals 11 residues. The DNA for the CDR3 is TGTGCCAGCAGTGAACGGGCTGGCTACACCTTC. Its translation is CASSERAGYTF.

V gene TRBV6-1 combines with J gene TRBJ2-7; 8 bases fit TRBD2. Trimming at V came to 6 bases and at J to 0 bases, leaving 4 bases not matched to a gene. The CDR3 has 14 residues. The germline V gene has CDR1 MNHNS and CDR2 SASEGT. This CDR3 is CASRTLAASYEQYF. The CDR3 nucleotides read TGTGCCAGCAGGACACTAGCGGCCTCCTACGAGCAGTACTTC.

This clone was picked up a small number of times. The rearrangement links TRBV5-1 to TRBJ2-7, with D maybe TRBD2 (6 bases). CDR1 and CDR2 from the germline V gene are SGHRS and YFSETQ. The V end was cut by 4 bases, the J end by 2 bases, with 13 bases between. This CDR3 is built from 14 residues. CDR3 protein: CASSRRADPYEQYF. The CDR3 region has the DNA TGCGCCAGCAGCCGGAGGGCCGATCCCTACGAGCAGTACTTC.

V and J are TRBV14 and TRBJ2-5; D gene ambiguous. CDR1 is SGHDN and CDR2 is FVKESK in the germline V gene. This CDR3 spans 13 amino acids. Trimming left V 1 base short and J 7 bases short, with 10 bases between. The CDR3 coding sequence is TGTGCCAGCAGCCAAGGTCCCCAGTGGACCCAGTACTTC. Translated: CASSQGPQWTQYF.

This clone was seen repeatedly, ten times or more. The rearrangement joins TRBV30 to TRBJ2-1; tentatively, D is TRBD1 (6 bases). V was trimmed by 4 bases and J by 10 bases, leaving 20 bases between them. CDR3 length: 14 amino acids. CDR1 and CDR2 from the germline V gene are GTSNPN and SVGIG (reference sequence). For the CDR3, the DNA is TGTGCCTGGAAGGGGGAGTTCGCGAGGGAGGAGCAGTTCTTC. Translation gives CAWKGEFAREEQFF.

This clone was recorded once. The chain combines TRBV5-1 with TRBJ2-2; 10 bases align to TRBD2. The CDR3 sequence is 16 residues long. The junction had 5 bases not matched to a gene; V was cut back by 4 bases and J by 2 bases. Germline CDR1 SGHRS, CDR2 YFSETQ. The CDR3 nucleotides read TGCGCCAGCAGCGAAGGACTAGCGGCCAACACCGGGGAGCTGTTTTTT. Amino acid sequence: CASSEGLAANTGELFF.

In this sample, this clone turned up a few times. The V and J genes are TRBV29-1 and TRBJ2-4; D is ambiguous. The CDR3 contains 12 residues. Germline V gene sequence: CDR1 SQVTM, CDR2 ANQGSEA. V gave up 5 bases and J gave up 8 bases, with 13 bases separating them. The CDR3 region is CSVSRVGYIQYF. The CDR3 DNA sequence: TGCAGCGTTTCTCGGGTCGGGTACATTCAGTACTTC.

The chain carries TRBV5-4 and TRBJ2-3; 7 positions match TRBD1. The junction had 9 bases not matched to a gene; V was cut back by 4 bases and J by 4 bases. The CDR3 totals 15 residues. Looked up from germline, CDR1 is SGHNT and CDR2 is YYREEE (reference sequence). This CDR3 is CASSLGQARADTQYF. CDR3 DNA sequence: TGTGCCAGCAGCCTCGGACAGGCCCGAGCAGATACGCAGTATTTT.

The rearrangement joins TRBV29-1 to TRBJ1-4; 7 bases are shared with TRBD1. Germline CDR1 SQVTM, CDR2 ANQGSEA. Losses at the gene ends were 7 bases for V and 4 bases for J; bases not matched to a gene: 6. The length of the CDR3 is 13 residues. CDR3 bases: TGCAGCGCCCTCCGGGACAGTAATGAAAAACTGTTTTTT. Residues: CSALRDSNEKLFF.

The sample holds many counts of this clone. This rearrangement joins TRBV7-9 to TRBJ2-7; TRBD2 aligns across 10 bases. V lost 5 bases and J lost 3; bases outside the gene matches: 7. The CDR3 covers 15 residues. Germline V gives CDR1 SEHNR, CDR2 FQNEAQ (reference sequence). The CDR3 DNA reads TGTGCCAGCAGCCCAGGACTAGCGGCGAGCTACGAGCAGTACTTC. This sequence encodes CASSPGLAASYEQYF.

This clone has a handful of counts. The V call is TRBV29-1, the J call TRBJ2-5; D may be TRBD1 or TRBD2 (5 bases each). Trimming pared 7 bases from V and 5 bases from J, leaving 17 bases between. The CDR3 is 13 residues long. Germline CDR1 reads SQVTM; CDR2 reads ANQGSEA. CDR3 residues: CSARRDHGETQYF. Written as DNA, the CDR3 is TGCAGCGCCCGCCGGGACCATGGGGAGACCCAGTACTTC.

Ten or more counts support this clone. The chain's CDR3 is CASSSSHGQYF. DNA of the CDR3: TGTGCCAGCAGTTCATCTCACGGGCAGTACTTC. The rearrangement joins TRBV28 to TRBJ2-7; D unresolved. The V and J ends lost 4 bases and 9 bases respectively, with 10 bases between them. Germline V gene sequence: CDR1 MDHEN, CDR2 SYDVKM. This CDR3 is built from 11 residues.

The gene calls are TRBV28 and TRBJ2-1; D is unresolved. The germline V gene encodes CDR1 MDHEN and CDR2 SYDVKM. The V end lost 6 bases, the J end lost 9 bases, and 18 bases lay between the germline ends. The CDR3 runs 14 residues. The CDR3 here is CASSLDSSRSEQFF. DNA of the CDR3: TGTGCCAGCAGCCTCGACTCGTCTAGGAGTGAGCAGTTCTTC.

The V call is TRBV4-1, the J call TRBJ2-1; 7 nucleotides align to TRBD2. V lost 2 bases, J lost 12 bases, and 7 bases stayed unmatched. Germline CDR1 MGHRA, CDR2 YSYEKL. The length of the CDR3 is 13 residues. CDR3 sequence (DNA): TGCGCCAGCAGCCAAAGCGGGGTTCTTCGGCAGTTCTTC. Its protein is CASSQSGVLRQFF.

The chain links TRBV9 to TRBJ2-7, with 7 bases fitting TRBD1. From germline, CDR1 is SGDLS and CDR2 YYNGEE. The CDR3 consists of 15 residues. J lost 1 base, V lost 0 bases, and 4 bases had no gene match. The CDR3 spells CASSVAGGGSYEQYF. CDR3 nucleotide sequence: TGTGCCAGCAGCGTAGCAGGGGGTGGGTCCTACGAGCAGTACTTC.

This clone has a handful of counts. V gene TRBV27 combines with J gene TRBJ2-1; tentative D call: TRBD2 (6 bases). The CDR3 extends over 12 amino acids. Germline CDR1 MNHEY, CDR2 SMNVEV (reference sequence). V lost 3 bases and J lost 9, with 9 bases in between. The DNA for the CDR3 is TGTGCCAGCAGTTTCCTCGGGGGTGAGCAGTTCTTC. Translation gives CASSFLGGEQFF.

This clone was seen only a few times. J is TRBJ1-2 and V is TRBV7-9; D is unclear. This CDR3 comprises 13 residues. Per germline, CDR1 SEHNR and CDR2 FQNEAQ (reference sequence). Between the trimmed V and J ends, which lost 5 bases and 4 bases, there was a span of 11 bases. CDR3 residues: CASSRTVGYGYTF. The CDR3, as DNA: TGTGCCAGCAGCCGTACAGTGGGCTATGGCTACACCTTC.